This T cell receptor (beta chain) originates from a study of blood T cells in healthy people across ages (dated by TCRdb to between 2014 and 2017). A note on the overall study: In model experiments, template switching captured roughly one uniquely barcoded TCR beta cDNA molecule for every two T cells. Using deep sequencing normalized with unique cDNA molecular identifiers, the study measured how TCR beta repertoire diversity changes with age. The donors were split into four age groups: young (average 16 years), middle-aged (around 40), aged (approximately 60) and long-lived (roughly 86). To avoid experimental bias, donors of different ages were distributed randomly across sequencing lanes. Two additional independent replicas of 1 million unique cDNA reads from the same blood draw were analyzed for two donors (one aged 18 to 29 and one aged 80 or older).

Deletion took 6 bases off V and 9 bases off J, with a span of 18 bases between the germline ends. Inclusive of the bounding cysteine and phenylalanine, the CDR3 is 14 residues long. The DNA shown is the 42-base CDR3, in frame from base 1. The germline V gene specifies MNHEY as CDR1 and SVGEGT as CDR2. The donors were about 40 Caucasian individuals from Russia, aged roughly 6 to 100 years, who were systemically healthy. Each donor gave approximately 9.3 milliliters of peripheral blood, collected into EDTA-treated Vacutainer tubes. Ficoll-Paque density-gradient centrifugation was used to isolate PBMCs, with at least 7 million obtained per sample. Trizol reagent was used to extract total RNA from PBMCs, with at least 6 micrograms per sample. Naive CD45RAhigh/CD27high T cell percentages were measured by flow cytometry on a PBMC aliquot from every donor. Overall results and qualifications from the work: Estimates of total diversity from one million sequenced T cells were regarded as lower bounds and underestimates. Bulk unsorted PBMC profiling prevented conclusive comparison of naive and antigen-experienced compartments. The long-lived group showed more naive CD4+ T cells, fewer expanded clones and increased TCR diversity than the aged group, suggesting age selection. Observed TCR beta diversity per million T cells fell roughly linearly with age, and a significant reduction was already apparent by age around 39. Because the CMV infection status of the donors was unknown, age-related changes in expanded clonotypes may potentially have been confounded. A strong correlation was found between observed TCR beta diversity and the percentage of naive T cells measured by flow cytometry.

Only one count was recorded for this clonotype. What antigen it recognizes has not been identified. One base away there is no much larger clone; base qualities are not given. A lone read is weak support. Library prep was done by 5' RACE. Sequencing was performed on an Illumina HiSeq 2500. The second PCR ran for about 7 to 11 cycles and used a J-beta primer mix along with a sample-barcoded 5' primer. Each TCR beta cDNA molecule received a unique molecular identifier from a template-switch 5' adaptor carrying 12 random nucleotides. Each sample yielded at least 3 million CDR3-containing paired-end reads. The Mint cDNA synthesis kit, primed by a TRBC-specific oligonucleotide, was used to synthesize first-strand cDNA from all RNA. Following uracil-DNA glycosylase treatment, all cDNA underwent a first 18-cycle PCR with the universal primers M1SS and BC2_uni_R. As for the original processing: For normalization, 1 million high-quality reads were randomly selected from each sample, with every read carrying a distinct molecular identifier. Instead of being binned into consensus sequences, reads that shared molecular identifiers were thrown out. MiTCR, with a Q25 quality threshold and the strictest error-elimination algorithm, was used for CDR3 identification, clonotype clustering and error correction. Lower-bound total TCR beta diversity was estimated with a nonparametric unseen species model using Euler transformation. TCRdb trimmed the raw reads at Q25, called clones with MiXCR and kept productive beta chains. Each record represents a unique CDR3 protein, reported with the most common genes and DNA among its rows. It is TCRdb's table, rather than the study itself, that gives the V and J calls and clone size. The sample table records about 770,000 distinct CDR3 sequences; under 45% of these occur just once. The biggest ten clones account for approximately 19% of the sample.

Sequences were obtained from blood. The sequence is built from TRBV6-2 or TRBV6-3 and TRBJ2-1; the D segment could be TRBD2, given 6 matching bases. The receptor's source is a man aged 55 to 70 in good health. The CDR3 corresponds to CASRSGGAGGEQFF. The base sequence is TGTGCCAGCAGGTCTGGCGGGGCCGGGGGTGAGCAGTTCTTC.